This T cell receptor (beta chain) is from a study of T cells in Graves' hyperthyroidism and ophthalmopathy. Looking at the study overall: It was at initial diagnosis, before any treatment, that peripheral blood was collected. Findings and caveats of the study: By a 13 V-J model, ophthalmopathy was set apart from stable hyperthyroidism.

Turning to this clonotype: The antigen is unknown. This may be a read error: a much more frequent sequence differs by one nucleotide. Because the CDR3 is missing its conserved closing phenylalanine or tryptophan, this is likely a read error.

RNA transcripts provided the source from which TCR beta CDR3 regions were amplified. The HTBI primer set drove a first-round RT-PCR of the TCR CDR3. TCRdb redid the calling of the multiplex PCR reads with MiXCR, one entry per CDR3 protein. The sample carries about 840,000 distinct CDR3 sequences, about 38% recorded once. Patients counted as stable if ophthalmopathy did not develop within 18 months. A roughly 9.7 ml volume of fresh peripheral blood provided the PBMCs. Looked up from germline, CDR1 is DFQATT and CDR2 is SNEGSKA (reference sequence). With V trimmed by 6 bases and J by 3 bases, 6 bases remained unmatched. CDR3 length: 14 amino acids.

Sequences were obtained from blood. This sequence originates from a young man with Graves' hyperthyroidism. This chain links TRBV20-1 with TRBJ2-7; 12 positions agree with TRBD2. The CDR3 sequence is CSAETSGSLYEQYS. The CDR3 region has the DNA TGCAGTGCGGAGACTAGCGGGAGTCTCTACGAGCAGTACTCC.